These 27 T cell receptor beta chains originate from one sample sequenced in a study of blood T cell repertoires in COVID-19 (dated by TCRdb to the early 2020s). Library prep was done by the immunoSEQ multiplex PCR assay. TCRdb provides this immuneACCESS table in a form limited to in-frame rearrangements. Some clones are lacking; in checked studies, under half of them reflect an unresolved V gene, and why the rest are absent is not known. This sample has some 48,000 clones in its table, and 89% of those were observed once. Together, the top ten hold around 2.1% of the sample. Sequenced sample: peripheral blood. Receptors originate from a human donor in a cohort sampled during active COVID-19.

The rearrangement uses TRBV27 and TRBJ2-7, with TRBD2 matching over 8 bases. V shed 2 bases and J 0 bases; nucleotides not matched to a gene: 3. The CDR3 is 15 residues long. Germline CDR1 MNHEY, CDR2 SMNVEV (reference sequence). In nucleotides, the CDR3 is TGTGCCAGCAGTTTAGCCGGGACTAGCTCCTACGAGCAGTACTTC. Amino acids: CASSLAGTSSYEQYF.

This rearrangement joins TRBV18 to TRBJ2-1, with D hard to call. Germline V lookup: CDR1 KGHSH, CDR2 LQKENI. CDR3 length: 13 residues. V lost 2 bases and J lost 8, with 10 bases in between. The CDR3 here is CASSPESIDEQFF. CDR3 nucleotides: TGTGCCAGCTCACCAGAATCTATCGATGAGCAGTTCTTC.

By share, this clone counts as medium-sized. The chain combines TRBV7-6 with TRBJ1-1; 10 bases match TRBD1. Trimming removed 5 bases from V and 3 bases from J; junction bases left unmatched: 6. The CDR3 extends over 15 amino acids. The germline gives CDR1 SGHVS, CDR2 FNYEAQ. The CDR3 sequence: CASSARTGGYTEAFF. For the CDR3, the DNA is TGTGCCAGCAGCGCGAGGACAGGGGGTTACACTGAAGCTTTCTTT.

CDR3 nucleotide sequence: TGTGCCTGGGATACTTTAGGGACTAGCGGGAGAAGGGAGCAGTACTTC. Its translation: CAWDTLGTSGRREQYF. This chain joins TRBV30 and TRBJ2-7; the match to TRBD2 covers 14 bases. The J segment lost 7 bases and the V segment lost 5 bases, leaving 13 bases of the junction unmatched. Germline V gives CDR1 GTSNPN, CDR2 SVGIG (reference sequence). This CDR3 is built from 16 residues.

This clone is a singleton in its sample. The chain couples TRBV27 to TRBJ2-2; weak D call: TRBD1 (5 bases). Trimming took 4 bases from V and 4 from J, leaving 13 bases between them. CDR1 and CDR2 (germline): MNHEY, SMNVEV (reference sequence). CDR3 length equals 15 residues. CDR3 sequence reads: CASSSRQGPTGELFF. CDR3 in DNA: TGTGCCAGCAGTTCAAGGCAGGGCCCCACCGGGGAGCTGTTTTTT.

The chain uses TRBV7-9 and TRBJ2-3; the D is unclear. CDR3 length: 12 amino acids. CDR1 and CDR2 from the germline V gene are SEHNR and FQNEAQ (reference sequence). Trimming took 5 bases from V and 6 from J, leaving 9 bases between them. This CDR3 reads CASSPTYDTQYF. CDR3 DNA: TGTGCCAGCAGCCCCACTTACGATACGCAGTATTTT.

This clone was seen a few times. The J gene is TRBJ1-2, the V gene TRBV3-1 (or the pseudogene TRBV3-2); perhaps TRBD1 as D (5 bases). CDR3 length equals 13 residues. V dropped 3 bases and J dropped 6 bases, with 11 bases sitting between them. The V gene's germline CDR1 is LGHDT and CDR2 YNNKEL (reference sequence). CDR3 bases: TGTGCCAGCAGCCAGAGAGACAGTGATGGCTACACCTTC. As protein: CASSQRDSDGYTF.

The chain employs TRBV5-1 and TRBJ2-5; 12 nucleotides agree with TRBD1. The J segment lost 5 bases and the V segment lost 2 bases, leaving 10 bases of the junction unmatched. The CDR3 spans 17 residues. Germline lookup yields CDR1 SGHRS and CDR2 YFSETQ. The CDR3 DNA reads as TGCGCCAGCAGCTTAATTCCGGGACAGGGGGCCGGGGAGACCCAGTACTTC. This translates into CASSLIPGQGAGETQYF.

In this sample, this clone turned up a few times. The CDR3 sequence is CASSYLGQEDNYGYTF. Written as DNA, the CDR3 is TGTGCCAGCAGTTATCTGGGACAGGAGGACAACTATGGCTACACCTTC. V is TRBV6-5 and J is TRBJ1-2; TRBD1 agrees at 8 bases. CDR1 MNHEY and CDR2 SVGAGI come from the germline V gene. Losses at the gene ends were 3 bases for V and 2 bases for J; bases not matched to a gene: 8. CDR3 length: 16 amino acids.

This clone appeared once. The rearrangement joins TRBV7-2 to TRBJ1-4, with TRBD1 matching 8 bases. The CDR3 length is 16 residues. V lost 4 bases to trimming and J lost 7 bases; unmatched junction nucleotides: 11. CDR1 and CDR2 (germline): SGHTA, FQGNSA. CDR3 DNA: TGTGCCAGCAGCTACGGGGGCAGGGGGCAGGGTGAAAAACTGTTTTTT. It translates to CASSYGGRGQGEKLFF.

This chain's CDR3 is CASSLGPSLGYTF. The CDR3 nucleotides are TGTGCCAGCAGCTTAGGGCCCAGTCTGGGCTACACCTTC. The rearrangement joins TRBV7-2 to TRBJ1-2; D gene uncertain. The CDR3 is 13 residues long. Looked up from germline, CDR1 is SGHTA and CDR2 is FQGNSA. With 1 base removed from V and 8 bases from J, the gap between germline ends came to 11 bases. Full variable domain (rest looked up from reference TRBV7-2 and TRBJ1-2): GAGVSQSPSNKVTEKGKDVELRCDPISGHTALYWYRQSLGQGLEFLIYFQGNSAPDKSGLPSDRFSAERTGGSVSTLTIQRTQQEDSAVYLCASSLGPSLGYTFGSGTRLTVV.

CDR3 sequence: CASSRDRDNSPLHF. DNA of the CDR3: TGTGCCAGCAGCCGTGACAGAGACAATTCACCCCTCCACTTT. This chain links TRBV5-4 with TRBJ1-6; D is perhaps TRBD1 (5 bases). The CDR3 runs 14 residues. In germline, CDR1 is SGHNT, CDR2 YYREEE (reference sequence). The V end lost 4 bases, the J end lost 7 bases, and 12 bases lay between the germline ends. Full variable domain (missing parts from reference TRBV5-4 and TRBJ1-6): ETGVTQSPTHLIKTRGQQVTLRCSSQSGHNTVSWYQQALGQGPQFIFQYYREEENGRGNFPPRFSGLQFPNYSSELNVNALELDDSALYLCASSRDRDNSPLHFGNGTRLTVT.

This sequence joins TRBV6-1 and TRBJ2-7; TRBD1 is a possible D gene (6 bases). The ends were cut back, 2 bases at V and 1 base at J, with 12 bases in the middle. The CDR3 consists of 15 residues. Germline-derived CDR1 and CDR2 are MNHNS and SASEGT. For the CDR3, the DNA is TGTGCCAGCAGTGAAAGTACAGGGAAATCCTACGAGCAGTACTTC. Residues: CASSESTGKSYEQYF.

The chain is built from TRBV2 and TRBJ2-5, with 7 positions matching TRBD1. The CDR3 loop spans 13 amino acids. The J segment lost 5 bases and the V segment lost 5 bases, leaving 5 bases of the junction unmatched. Germline V gives CDR1 SNHLY, CDR2 FYNNEI. The CDR3, as DNA: TGTGCCAGCAGTACAGGGGTTGGGGAGACCCAGTACTTC. Translated, it gives CASSTGVGETQYF.

This chain links TRBV5-5 with TRBJ1-1; D ambiguous. The CDR3 totals 15 residues. CDR1 and CDR2 from the germline V gene are SGHKS and YYEKEE (reference sequence). V shed 2 bases and J shed 0 bases, with 11 bases lying between them. CDR3: CASSFSTVMNTEAFF. For the CDR3, the DNA is TGTGCCAGCAGCTTCTCTACGGTGATGAACACTGAAGCTTTCTTT.

The chain employs TRBV4-1 and TRBJ2-7, with D possibly matching TRBD1 (6 bases). The V gene's germline CDR1 is MGHRA and CDR2 YSYEKL. V dropped 9 bases and J dropped 0 bases, with 9 bases sitting between them. The CDR3 spans 12 residues. CDR3 sequence (DNA): TGCGCCAGTCGGGACACCTCCTACGAGCAGTACTTC. This encodes CASRDTSYEQYF.

Only one count was recorded for this clone. The V gene is TRBV24-1, the J gene TRBJ2-1; 7 bases match TRBD2. The CDR3 sequence is 15 residues long. The germline CDR1 and CDR2 sequences are KGHDR and SFDVKD. With 3 bases clipped from V and 4 bases from J, the junction kept 5 bases outside the gene matches. The CDR3 DNA is TGTGCCACCAGTGATGGACTAGTTACGTACAATGAGCAGTTCTTC. Its translation is CATSDGLVTYNEQFF.

This clone is a singleton in its sample. In the same sample, other DNA sequences code for this CDR3. The chain links TRBV7-2 to TRBJ2-7; 8 bases line up with TRBD2. CDR3 length: 15 amino acids. The V segment lost 1 base and the J segment 2 bases; nucleotides outside the gene matches: 4. Germline CDR1 and CDR2: SGHTA and FQGNSA. The CDR3 DNA follows: TGTGCCAGCAGCTTAGGATTAGCGGGGCCCTACGAGCAGTACTTC. Protein product: CASSLGLAGPYEQYF.

The chain combines TRBV30 with TRBJ2-1; 8 bases match TRBD1. The germline gives CDR1 GTSNPN, CDR2 SVGIG (reference sequence). This CDR3 contains 12 residues. Unmatched junction bases numbered 3, after V lost 5 bases and J lost 6 bases. The CDR3 region is CAWGTGPNEQFF. CDR3 nucleotides: TGTGCCTGGGGGACAGGTCCCAATGAGCAGTTCTTC. Filled out from reference TRBV30 and TRBJ2-1, the complete variable domain reads SQTIHQWPATLVQPVGSPLSLECTVEGTSNPNLYWYRQAAGRGLQLLFYSVGIGQISSEVPQNLSASRPQDRQFILSSKKLLLSDSGFYLCAWGTGPNEQFFGPGTRLTVL.

This chain uses TRBV19 with TRBJ2-2; 7 positions match TRBD1. V gave up 8 bases and J gave up 0 bases; unmatched junction bases: 6. The length of the CDR3 is 15 residues. Germline CDR1 is LNHDA and CDR2 is SQIVND (reference sequence). CDR3 sequence: CASRLGTANTGELFF. For the CDR3, the DNA is TGTGCCAGTCGGCTCGGGACAGCGAACACCGGGGAGCTGTTTTTT.

This clone has more than one count but fewer than ten. This chain connects TRBV5-1 to TRBJ1-5; 7 positions match TRBD1. V gave up 2 bases and J gave up 4 bases; unmatched junction bases: 6. The CDR3 loop spans 15 amino acids. Germline V gene data show CDR1 as SGHRS and CDR2 as YFSETQ. CDR3 region: CASSLGGTENQPQHF. Here the CDR3 DNA reads TGCGCCAGCAGCTTAGGGGGGACAGAGAATCAGCCCCAGCATTTT.

The rearrangement uses TRBV30 and TRBJ2-7; D call uncertain. Trimming stripped 7 bases from V and 6 bases from J, with 13 bases between. The CDR3 covers 11 residues. CDR1 is GTSNPN, CDR2 SVGIG, per germline (reference sequence). The CDR3, as DNA: TGTGCCTCGGGCCGGTCGGGCGAGCAGTACTTC. Protein sequence: CASGRSGEQYF.

This sequence joins TRBV11-2 and TRBJ1-3; 8 bases map to TRBD1. Germline V CDR1 and CDR2: SGHAT, FQNNGV. With V trimmed by 7 bases and J by 8 bases, 10 bases remained unmatched. CDR3 length: 14 amino acids. The CDR3 DNA sequence: TGTGCCAGCACTAGAGGGCAGGGGGCAGACACCATATATTTT. Translation gives CASTRGQGADTIYF.

This chain uses TRBV4-3 with TRBJ2-2, with 9 bases aligning to TRBD1. Germline V gene data show CDR1 as LGHNA and CDR2 as YSLEER. The CDR3 spans 18 residues. The V and J ends lost 3 bases and 3 bases, in that order; junction bases with no gene match: 11. CDR3 DNA sequence: TGCGCCAGCAGCCACCGAGGGTCGGACAGGGGCGACACCGGGGAGCTGTTTTTT. Its translation: CASSHRGSDRGDTGELFF.

V gene TRBV19 combines with J gene TRBJ2-7, with TRBD1 identical over 11 bases. This CDR3 spans 15 amino acids. The germline gives CDR1 LNHDA, CDR2 SQIVND (reference sequence). The V gene end was trimmed by 5 bases and the J gene end by 6 bases; junction bases not matched to a gene: 9. CDR3: CASSPFQGQGGEQYF. CDR3 DNA sequence: TGTGCCAGTAGTCCCTTCCAGGGACAGGGGGGCGAGCAGTACTTC.

The rearrangement uses TRBV7-3 and TRBJ2-7; no reliable D call. CDR3 length: 14 amino acids. Trimming removed 0 bases at V and 0 bases at J, with 6 bases between. Germline V gene lookup returns CDR1 SGHTA and CDR2 FQGTGA. CDR3 nucleotides: TGTGCCAGCAGCTTAACGCCAGGCTCCTACGAGCAGTACTTC. As protein: CASSLTPGSYEQYF.

V and J are TRBV18 and TRBJ1-1; D is perhaps TRBD1 (6 bases). Trimming removed 2 bases at V and 2 bases at J, with 12 bases between. The CDR3 loop spans 15 amino acids. Per germline, CDR1 KGHSH and CDR2 LQKENI. CDR3 DNA sequence: TGTGCCAGCTCACCAGGAGACAGGAAAAACACTGAAGCTTTCTTT. It encodes CASSPGDRKNTEAFF.